The clone carrying this T cell receptor beta chain was counted many times. Antigen: not known. These data are taken from a study of T cell repertoires in cytomegalovirus infection. Study in general: Carrying CMV and the relevant HLA type showed in public TCR beta signatures. Whole-study findings and limits: What dominated the ex vivo response were HLA-C-restricted CMV-specific TCR beta clonotypes.

Trimming took off 0 bases at V and 4 bases at J, with 23 bases between the two ends. This CDR3 is built from 19 residues. Per germline, CDR1 LGHNA and CDR2 YNFKEQ. From the reads, TCRdb called clonotypes with MiXCR, one entry per CDR3 protein. The sample shows approximately 260,000 distinct CDR3 sequences, 22% of them seen only once. The chain couples TRBV4-2 to TRBJ2-3, with D tentatively TRBD1 or TRBD2 (5 bases each). The source is a human donor in good health (CMV status not recorded). Some clones in this sample may be carry-over from other donors' samples. The specimen was cultured PBMCs, collected from culture after CMV antigen stimulation. The CDR3 reads CASSQEGNFWGSRADTQYF. As DNA, the CDR3 is TGTGCCAGCAGCCAAGAGGGTAATTTCTGGGGGAGTAGGGCAGATACGCAGTATTTT.